Below are 18 T cell receptor beta chains sequenced from a single sample in a study of blood T cell repertoires in COVID-19. Measured with immunoSEQ multiplex PCR; TCRdb has only the in-frame clones, and not every one. The table lists about 240,000 clones, about 80% of them singletons. The sequenced sample was peripheral blood. Source of these receptors: a woman older than 75 with acute or convalescent COVID-19.

This clone was seen just once. V and J are TRBV7-3 and TRBJ1-6; D is perhaps TRBD1 (5 bases). V was cut by 1 base and J by 9 bases, with 13 bases left in between. The germline gives CDR1 SGHTA, CDR2 FQGTGA. This CDR3 has 15 residues. The CDR3 loop reads CASSLSGSGGSPLHF. CDR3 sequence (DNA): TGTGCCAGCAGCTTAAGCGGCTCCGGGGGTTCACCCCTCCACTTT.

This chain joins TRBV28 and TRBJ1-1, with a tentative D call TRBD1 (5 bases). The length of the CDR3 is 13 residues. Germline V CDR1 and CDR2: MDHEN, SYDVKM. Trimming left V 5 bases short and J 6 bases short, with 13 bases between. CDR3 DNA sequence: TGTGCCAGCAGTCTACCCTGGACACCTGAAGCTTTCTTT. It yields the protein CASSLPWTPEAFF.

This chain connects TRBV11-2 to TRBJ1-2, with D unclear. Looked up from germline, CDR1 is SGHAT and CDR2 is FQNNGV. This CDR3 spans 15 amino acids. V dropped 3 bases and J dropped 5 bases, with 16 bases sitting between them. For the CDR3, the DNA is TGTGCCAGCAGCTTGGATGTACCGGGTCTGTATGGCTACACCTTC. Protein sequence: CASSLDVPGLYGYTF.

J is TRBJ2-7 and V is TRBV5-1; no clear D gene. The V and J ends lost 0 bases and 1 base respectively, with 11 bases between them. This CDR3 has 15 residues. Germline V gene sequence: CDR1 SGHRS, CDR2 YFSETQ. This CDR3 reads CASSLGRIISYEQYF. The CDR3 DNA reads as TGCGCCAGCAGCTTGGGCAGGATCATTTCCTACGAGCAGTACTTC.

The chain uses TRBV18 and TRBJ1-1, with 10 bases that match TRBD1. The length of the CDR3 is 16 residues. Germline V lookup: CDR1 KGHSH, CDR2 LQKENI. V was clipped by 3 bases and J by 0 bases; unmatched bases: 4. The CDR3: CASSPWDRGLNTEAFF. For the CDR3, the DNA is TGTGCCAGCTCACCTTGGGACAGGGGATTGAACACTGAAGCTTTCTTT.

The chain recombines TRBV18 with TRBJ1-4, with D uncertain. CDR3 length equals 14 residues. The germline V gene encodes CDR1 KGHSH and CDR2 LQKENI. Between the trimmed V and J ends, which lost 2 bases and 8 bases, there was a span of 12 bases. CDR3 amino acids: CASSPYLTVEKLFF. CDR3 nucleotides: TGTGCCAGCTCACCATATCTAACGGTGGAAAAACTGTTTTTT.

The gene calls are TRBV19 and TRBJ1-1; 9 bases fit TRBD1. The CDR3 covers 17 residues. The V gene end was trimmed by 6 bases and the J gene end by 1 base; junction bases not matched to a gene: 12. The germline gives CDR1 LNHDA, CDR2 SQIVND (reference sequence). CDR3 residues: CASRAKTGGLANTEAFF. In DNA form, the CDR3 reads TGTGCCAGTAGGGCGAAGACAGGGGGTTTGGCGAACACTGAAGCTTTCTTT.

This rearrangement joins TRBV18 to TRBJ2-3, with TRBD2 identical over 9 bases. The V gene's germline CDR1 is KGHSH and CDR2 LQKENI. The CDR3 is made up of 16 amino acids. The junction had 7 bases not matched to a gene; V was cut back by 3 bases and J by 3 bases. The CDR3: CASSPFAGGSTDTQYF. For the CDR3, the DNA is TGTGCCAGCTCACCCTTCGCGGGGGGGAGTACAGATACGCAGTATTTT.

The gene calls are TRBV20-1 and TRBJ2-7; D is undetermined. Germline CDR1 reads DFQATT; CDR2 reads SNEGSKA (reference sequence). With 3 bases removed from V and 1 base from J, the gap between germline ends came to 7 bases. This CDR3 spans 12 amino acids. DNA for the CDR3: TGCAGTGCTAGTAGTACTTCCTACGAGCAGTACTTC. Translating it yields CSASSTSYEQYF.

This clone came up a few times. The chain recombines TRBV3-1 (or the pseudogene TRBV3-2) with TRBJ1-5; the D is unclear. Germline CDR1 LGHDT, CDR2 YNNKEL (reference sequence). The CDR3 loop spans 14 amino acids. Trimming took 1 base from V and 3 from J, leaving 7 bases between them. The CDR3 DNA sequence: TGTGCCAGCAGCCAAGGGGCTCTCAATCAGCCCCAGCATTTT. Its protein product is CASSQGALNQPQHF.

The chain couples TRBV27 to TRBJ2-1; the match to TRBD1 covers 7 bases. The CDR3 consists of 14 residues. J was trimmed by 5 bases and V by 8 bases; bases with no gene match: 9. Germline V gene lookup returns CDR1 MNHEY and CDR2 SMNVEV (reference sequence). CDR3 sequence: CASASAGTDNEQFF. CDR3 nucleotide sequence: TGTGCCAGCGCCTCCGCCGGGACAGACAATGAGCAGTTCTTC.

The chain uses TRBV19 and TRBJ1-6, with D perhaps matching TRBD1 (6 bases). The germline gives CDR1 LNHDA, CDR2 SQIVND (reference sequence). CDR3 length: 17 residues. V was cut by 3 bases and J by 5 bases, with 17 bases left in between. As DNA, the CDR3 is TGTGCCAGTAGTATCTCAACAGGGAATCCCAATAATTCACCCCTCCACTTT. It specifies CASSISTGNPNNSPLHF.

The V and J genes are TRBV5-1 and TRBJ1-6, with TRBD1 matching 10 bases. The germline V gene has CDR1 SGHRS and CDR2 YFSETQ. The CDR3 covers 19 residues. Germline trimming cut 3 bases from V and 0 bases from J; bases unmatched to any gene: 9. The CDR3 loop reads CASSWGDRGKSSYNSPLHF. CDR3 in DNA: TGCGCCAGCAGCTGGGGGGACAGGGGAAAGAGCTCCTATAATTCACCCCTCCACTTT. Full variable domain (outside the CDR3, taken from reference TRBV5-1 and TRBJ1-6): KAGVTQTPRYLIKTRGQQVTLSCSPISGHRSVSWYQQTPGQGLQFLFEYFSETQRNKGNFPGRFSGRQFSNSRSEMNVSTLELGDSALYLCASSWGDRGKSSYNSPLHFGNGTRLTVT.

The chain links TRBV27 to TRBJ1-2; TRBD1 might be the D (6 bases). This CDR3 contains 15 residues. V lost 1 base and J lost 3, with 12 bases in between. Germline assignment: CDR1 MNHEY and CDR2 SMNVEV (reference sequence). In nucleotides, the CDR3 is TGTGCCAGCAGTTTATTCAGGGGAGTGGACTATGGCTACACCTTC. The encoded protein is CASSLFRGVDYGYTF.

The chain links TRBV3-1 (or the pseudogene TRBV3-2) to TRBJ1-2; possible D gene TRBD1, 5 bases. The germline V gene has CDR1 LGHDT and CDR2 YNNKEL (reference sequence). V lost 3 bases, J lost 1 base, and 9 bases lay in between. The CDR3 sequence is 14 residues long. CDR3 residues: CASSQGPSNYGYTF. The CDR3 DNA sequence: TGTGCCAGCAGCCAGGGGCCCAGTAACTATGGCTACACCTTC.

V gene TRBV15 combines with J gene TRBJ1-1, with 8 bases identical to TRBD1. Germline V gives CDR1 LNHNV, CDR2 YYDKDF (reference sequence). With V trimmed by 5 bases and J by 1 base, 3 bases remained unmatched. This CDR3 is 14 amino acids long. CDR3 bases: TGTGCCACCAGCTCAGGGGGCCGGAACACTGAAGCTTTCTTT. This encodes CATSSGGRNTEAFF.

The chain combines TRBV5-1 with TRBJ2-2; weak D call: TRBD1 (6 bases). This CDR3 is 15 amino acids long. V lost 0 bases to trimming and J lost 3 bases, with 9 bases between them. Germline V gene data show CDR1 as SGHRS and CDR2 as YFSETQ. CDR3 sequence reads: CASSLGQVYTGELFF. The CDR3 DNA reads as TGCGCCAGCAGCTTGGGACAGGTATACACCGGGGAGCTGTTTTTT.

The chain couples TRBV5-1 to TRBJ2-1; tentatively, D is TRBD2 (7 bases). CDR1 is SGHRS, CDR2 YFSETQ, per germline. V lost 2 bases to trimming and J lost 7 bases, with 16 bases between them. The CDR3 consists of 15 residues. The CDR3 DNA reads as TGCGCCAGCAGCTTTGTGGGGGGGGCCCGGAATGAGCAGTTCTTC. This codes for CASSFVGGARNEQFF.